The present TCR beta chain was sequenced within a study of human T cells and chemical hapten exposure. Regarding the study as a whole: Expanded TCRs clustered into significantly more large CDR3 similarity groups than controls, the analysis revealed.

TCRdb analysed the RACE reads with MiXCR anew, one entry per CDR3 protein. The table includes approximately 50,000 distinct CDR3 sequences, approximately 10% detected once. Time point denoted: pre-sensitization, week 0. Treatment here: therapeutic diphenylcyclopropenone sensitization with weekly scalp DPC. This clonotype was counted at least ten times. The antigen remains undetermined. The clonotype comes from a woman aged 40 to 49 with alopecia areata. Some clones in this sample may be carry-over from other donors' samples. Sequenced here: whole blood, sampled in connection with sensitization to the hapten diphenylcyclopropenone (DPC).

Written as DNA, the CDR3 is TGTGCCAGCAGCCGAACAGGGAGCTATGGCTACACCTTC. Translating gives CASSRTGSYGYTF. The chain recombines TRBV14 with TRBJ1-2; a possible D gene is TRBD1 (6 bases). From germline, CDR1 is SGHDN and CDR2 FVKESK. The CDR3 consists of 13 residues. The V end lost 4 bases, the J end lost 4 bases, and 10 bases lay between the germline ends.